Listed here are 9 T cell receptor beta chains from one sample, sequenced in a study of cytomegalovirus exposure and HLA in healthy donors. The data were produced by immunoSEQ multiplex PCR, yet TCRdb's version contains in-frame clones alone and is incomplete. The repertoire has about 130,000 clones, 75% to 90% of them found once; the top ten carry around 5.9%. Sample: PBMCs. The origin of the receptors is a woman aged 30 to 39 in good health and CMV-seropositive.

This chain uses TRBV28 with TRBJ2-7, with D tentatively TRBD2 (6 bases). V lost 3 bases and J lost 0, with 15 bases in between. The CDR3 is 16 amino acids. From germline, CDR1 is MDHEN and CDR2 SYDVKM. CDR3 amino acids: CASSFWVAAYSYEQYF. The CDR3 DNA reads TGTGCCAGCAGTTTTTGGGTAGCGGCATACTCCTACGAGCAGTACTTC.

V and J are TRBV11-2 and TRBJ2-5; TRBD1 is a possible D gene (7 bases). The V and J ends lost 0 bases and 2 bases respectively, with 19 bases between them. The CDR3 loop spans 18 amino acids. CDR1 is SGHAT, CDR2 FQNNGV, per germline. The CDR3 DNA is TGTGCCAGCAGCTTAGAAGGTGGGGCAGGGGGAGGACAAGAGACCCAGTACTTC. This translates into CASSLEGGAGGGQETQYF.

The chain joins TRBV27 to TRBJ2-2, with a weak D call TRBD1 (5 bases). CDR1 is MNHEY, CDR2 SMNVEV, per germline (reference sequence). V dropped 6 bases and J dropped 3 bases, with 11 bases sitting between them. CDR3 length: 14 amino acids. CDR3: CASSLGHYTGELFF. In DNA form, the CDR3 reads TGTGCCAGCAGCTTAGGACACTACACCGGGGAGCTGTTTTTT.

V is TRBV5-4 and J is TRBJ1-2; D gene uncertain. CDR1 is SGHNT, CDR2 YYREEE, per germline (reference sequence). Trimming removed 4 bases at V and 2 bases at J, with 21 bases between. The CDR3 runs 17 residues. CDR3 DNA: TGTGCCAGCAGCCGGGCAGGAGGGCTGCAGGAGAACTATGGCTACACCTTC. It translates to CASSRAGGLQENYGYTF.

V and J are TRBV6-5 and TRBJ1-1, with D perhaps TRBD1 (6 bases). The ends were cut back, 6 bases at V and 2 bases at J, with 10 bases in the middle. CDR3 length: 13 amino acids. CDR1 and CDR2 from the germline V gene are MNHEY and SVGAGI. The CDR3 region has the DNA TGTGCCAGCAGGGCCGGGACAAACACTGAAGCTTTCTTT. Its protein is CASRAGTNTEAFF.

V and J are TRBV5-1 and TRBJ2-1; 11 nucleotides match TRBD1. Germline CDR1 is SGHRS and CDR2 is YFSETQ. The CDR3 spans 17 residues. J gave up 5 bases and V 4 bases, and 11 bases lay outside the gene matches. The CDR3 sequence: CASSTFRDRGAHNEQFF. In DNA, the CDR3 is TGCGCCAGCAGCACATTTCGGGACAGGGGGGCCCACAATGAGCAGTTCTTC. Supplemented by reference TRBV5-1 and TRBJ2-1, the full variable domain reads KAGVTQTPRYLIKTRGQQVTLSCSPISGHRSVSWYQQTPGQGLQFLFEYFSETQRNKGNFPGRFSGRQFSNSRSEMNVSTLELGDSALYLCASSTFRDRGAHNEQFFGPGTRLTVL.

The V call is TRBV10-3, the J call TRBJ2-1, with D possibly being TRBD2 (6 bases). Looked up from germline, CDR1 is ENHRY and CDR2 is SYGVKD. CDR3 length equals 14 residues. Between the trimmed V and J ends, which lost 10 bases and 4 bases, there was a span of 17 bases. The CDR3 bases are TGTGCCACCAACGCAATGGGGGGATACAATGAGCAGTTCTTC. The encoded protein is CATNAMGGYNEQFF.

The table lists this clone with a count of one. This chain uses TRBV11-2 with TRBJ2-1; D ambiguous. Germline assignment: CDR1 SGHAT and CDR2 FQNNGV. Between the trimmed V and J ends, which lost 5 bases and 6 bases, there was a span of 8 bases. The CDR3 consists of 12 residues. The CDR3 DNA follows: TGTGCCAGCAGCCTCACCAGCAATGAGCAGTTCTTC. Encoded protein: CASSLTSNEQFF.

As for this clone: Other nucleotide sequences from this sample produce the same CDR3. This sequence joins TRBV6-6 and TRBJ1-1; 7 bases agree with TRBD1. This CDR3 contains 14 residues. The V and J ends lost 3 bases and 1 base, in that order; junction bases with no gene match: 2. CDR1 is MNHNY, CDR2 SVGAGI, per germline (reference sequence). CDR3: CASSYSGGNTEAFF. The CDR3 DNA reads TGTGCCAGCAGTTATTCAGGGGGGAACACTGAAGCTTTCTTT.